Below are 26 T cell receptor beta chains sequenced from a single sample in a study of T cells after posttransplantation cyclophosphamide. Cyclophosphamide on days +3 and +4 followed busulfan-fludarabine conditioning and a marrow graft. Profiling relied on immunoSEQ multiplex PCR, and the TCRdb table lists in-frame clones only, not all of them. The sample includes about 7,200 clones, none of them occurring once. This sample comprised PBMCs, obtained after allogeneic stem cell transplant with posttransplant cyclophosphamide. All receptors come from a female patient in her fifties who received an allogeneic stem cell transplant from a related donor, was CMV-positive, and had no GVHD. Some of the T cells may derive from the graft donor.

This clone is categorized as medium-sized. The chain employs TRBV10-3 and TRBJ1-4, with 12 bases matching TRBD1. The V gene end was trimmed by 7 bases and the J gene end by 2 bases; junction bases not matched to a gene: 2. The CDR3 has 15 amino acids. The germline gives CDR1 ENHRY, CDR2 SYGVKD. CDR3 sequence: CAIKGQGATNEKLFF. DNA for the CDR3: TGTGCCATCAAGGGACAGGGGGCGACTAATGAAAAACTGTTTTTT.

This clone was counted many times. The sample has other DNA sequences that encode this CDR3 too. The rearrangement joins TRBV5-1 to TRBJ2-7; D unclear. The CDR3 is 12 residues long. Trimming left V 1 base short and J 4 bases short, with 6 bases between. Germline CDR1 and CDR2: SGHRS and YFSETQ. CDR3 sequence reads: CASSLTAYEQYF. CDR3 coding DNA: TGCGCCAGCAGCTTGACAGCTTACGAGCAGTACTTC.

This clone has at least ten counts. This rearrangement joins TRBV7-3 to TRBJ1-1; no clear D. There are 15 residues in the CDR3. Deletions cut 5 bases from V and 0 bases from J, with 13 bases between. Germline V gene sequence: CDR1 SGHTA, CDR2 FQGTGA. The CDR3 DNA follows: TGTGCCAGCAGCGAAACACGAACACTGAACACTGAAGCTTTCTTT. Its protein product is CASSETRTLNTEAFF.

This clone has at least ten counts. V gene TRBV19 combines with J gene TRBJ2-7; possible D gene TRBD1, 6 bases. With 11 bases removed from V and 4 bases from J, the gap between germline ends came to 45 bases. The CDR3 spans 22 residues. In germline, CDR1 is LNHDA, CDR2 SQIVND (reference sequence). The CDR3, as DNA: TGTGCCTGGAGGATTTACAGGGCGCAGGTCGACCCTCTGGAAGGGCTTTTGTACGAGCAGTACTTC. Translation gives CAWRIYRAQVDPLEGLLYEQYF.

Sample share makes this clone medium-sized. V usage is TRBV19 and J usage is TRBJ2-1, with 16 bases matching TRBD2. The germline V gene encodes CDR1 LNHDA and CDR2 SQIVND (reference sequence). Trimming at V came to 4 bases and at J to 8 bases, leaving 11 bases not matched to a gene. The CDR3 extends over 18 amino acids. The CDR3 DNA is TGTGCCAGTAGTAAGGCGGGACTAGCGGGAGGGATGAGCGATGAGCAGTTCTTC. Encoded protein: CASSKAGLAGGMSDEQFF. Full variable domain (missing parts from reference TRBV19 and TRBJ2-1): DGGITQSPKYLFRKEGQNVTLSCEQNLNHDAMYWYRQDPGQGLRLIYYSQIVNDFQKGDIAEGYSVSREKKESFPLTVTSAQKNPTAFYLCASSKAGLAGGMSDEQFFGPGTRLTVL.

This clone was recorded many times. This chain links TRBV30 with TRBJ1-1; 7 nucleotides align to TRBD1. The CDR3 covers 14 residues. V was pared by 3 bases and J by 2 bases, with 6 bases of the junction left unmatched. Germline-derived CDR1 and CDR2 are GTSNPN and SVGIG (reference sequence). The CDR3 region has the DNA TGTGCCTGGAGGGGTGGACAGGTCAACACTGAAGCTTTCTTT. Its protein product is CAWRGGQVNTEAFF.

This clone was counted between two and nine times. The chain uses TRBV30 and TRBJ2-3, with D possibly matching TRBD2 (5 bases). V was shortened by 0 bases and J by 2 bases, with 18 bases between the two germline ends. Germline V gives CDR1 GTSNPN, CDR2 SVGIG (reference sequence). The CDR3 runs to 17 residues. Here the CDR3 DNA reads TGTGCCTGGAGTGTACCCTCCCCGGGGTCTGACACAGATACGCAGTATTTT. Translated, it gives CAWSVPSPGSDTDTQYF.

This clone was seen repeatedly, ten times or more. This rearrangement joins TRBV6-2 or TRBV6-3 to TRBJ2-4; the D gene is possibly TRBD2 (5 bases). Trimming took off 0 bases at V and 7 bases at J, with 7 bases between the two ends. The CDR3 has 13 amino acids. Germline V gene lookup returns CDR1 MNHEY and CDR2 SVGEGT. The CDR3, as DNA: TGTGCCAGCAGTTACTCGAGGGCGAACATTCAGTACTTC. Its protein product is CASSYSRANIQYF.

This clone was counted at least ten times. In nucleotides, the CDR3 is TGTGCCAGCAGCCCACCAGACAGAATTATAACTGGCTACACCTTC. Its protein product is CASSPPDRIITGYTF. The chain is built from TRBV7-8 and TRBJ1-2; D may be TRBD1 (5 bases). Trimming cost V 5 bases and J 7 bases, with 20 bases left between them. CDR1 is SGHVS, CDR2 FQNEAQ, per germline. The CDR3 totals 15 residues.

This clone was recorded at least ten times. For the CDR3, the DNA is TGTGCCAGCAGCTTTGAAGGGGTCAGAATAAATGGCTACACCTTC. Amino acids: CASSFEGVRINGYTF. This chain connects TRBV5-6 to TRBJ1-2; weak D call: TRBD1 (5 bases). The germline V gene encodes CDR1 SGHDT and CDR2 YYEEEE. Trimming cost V 2 bases and J 6 bases, with 17 bases left between them. The length of the CDR3 is 15 residues.

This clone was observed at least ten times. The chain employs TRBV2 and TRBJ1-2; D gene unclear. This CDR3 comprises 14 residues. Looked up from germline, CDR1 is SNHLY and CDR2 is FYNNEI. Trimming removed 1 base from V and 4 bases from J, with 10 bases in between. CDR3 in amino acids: CASSEGNSLYGYTF. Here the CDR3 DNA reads TGTGCCAGCAGTGAAGGGAACAGCCTCTATGGCTACACCTTC.

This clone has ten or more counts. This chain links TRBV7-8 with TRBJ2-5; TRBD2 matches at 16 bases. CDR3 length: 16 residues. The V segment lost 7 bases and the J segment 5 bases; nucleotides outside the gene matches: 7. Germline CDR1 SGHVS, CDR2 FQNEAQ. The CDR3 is CASTGTSGRARETQYF. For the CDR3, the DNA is TGTGCCAGCACCGGGACTAGCGGGAGGGCCAGGGAGACCCAGTACTTC.

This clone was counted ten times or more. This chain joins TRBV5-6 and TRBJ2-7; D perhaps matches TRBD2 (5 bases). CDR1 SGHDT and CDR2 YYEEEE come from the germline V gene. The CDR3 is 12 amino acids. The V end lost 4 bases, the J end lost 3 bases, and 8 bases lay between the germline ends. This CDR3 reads CASSAGYYEQYF. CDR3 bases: TGTGCCAGCAGCGCGGGTTACTACGAGCAGTACTTC.

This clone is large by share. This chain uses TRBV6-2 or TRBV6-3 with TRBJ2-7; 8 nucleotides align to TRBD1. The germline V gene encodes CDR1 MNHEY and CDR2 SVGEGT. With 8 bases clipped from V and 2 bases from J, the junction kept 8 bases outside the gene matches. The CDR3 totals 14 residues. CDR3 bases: TGTGCCAGCGGTATCGGACAGGGCCCCTACGAGCAGTACTTC. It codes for CASGIGQGPYEQYF.

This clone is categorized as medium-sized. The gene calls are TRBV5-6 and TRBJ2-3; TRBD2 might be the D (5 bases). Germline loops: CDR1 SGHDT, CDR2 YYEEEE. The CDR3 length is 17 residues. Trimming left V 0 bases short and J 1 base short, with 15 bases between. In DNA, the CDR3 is TGTGCCAGCAGCTTGGTAGGCGGGTCGAGGCGCACAGATACGCAGTATTTT. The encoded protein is CASSLVGGSRRTDTQYF. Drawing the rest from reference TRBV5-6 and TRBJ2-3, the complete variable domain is DAGVTQSPTHLIKTRGQQVTLRCSPKSGHDTVSWYQQALGQGPQFIFQYYEEEERQRGNFPDRFSGHQFPNYSSELNVNALLLGDSALYLCASSLVGGSRRTDTQYFGPGTRLTVL.

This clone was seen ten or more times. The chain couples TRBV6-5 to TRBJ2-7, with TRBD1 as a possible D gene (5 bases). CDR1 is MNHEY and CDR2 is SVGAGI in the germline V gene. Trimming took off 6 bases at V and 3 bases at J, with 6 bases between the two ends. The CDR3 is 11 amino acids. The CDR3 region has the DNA TGTGCCAGCAGGGGGCACTACGAGCAGTACTTC. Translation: CASRGHYEQYF.

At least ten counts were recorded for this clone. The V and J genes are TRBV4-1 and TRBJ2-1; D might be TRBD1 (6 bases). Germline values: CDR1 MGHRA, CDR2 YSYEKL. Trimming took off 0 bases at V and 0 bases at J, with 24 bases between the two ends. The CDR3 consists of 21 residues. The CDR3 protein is CASSQDLFARTVTSSYNEQFF. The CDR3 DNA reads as TGCGCCAGCAGCCAAGATCTTTTTGCCCGGACAGTAACTAGCTCCTACAATGAGCAGTTCTTC.

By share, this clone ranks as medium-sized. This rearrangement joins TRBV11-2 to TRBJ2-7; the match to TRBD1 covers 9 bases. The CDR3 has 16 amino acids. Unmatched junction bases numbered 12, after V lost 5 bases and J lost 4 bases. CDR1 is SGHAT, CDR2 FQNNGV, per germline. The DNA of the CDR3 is TGTGCCAGCAGCCGACCTCAATGGGACAGGGTGTACGAGCAGTACTTC. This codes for CASSRPQWDRVYEQYF.

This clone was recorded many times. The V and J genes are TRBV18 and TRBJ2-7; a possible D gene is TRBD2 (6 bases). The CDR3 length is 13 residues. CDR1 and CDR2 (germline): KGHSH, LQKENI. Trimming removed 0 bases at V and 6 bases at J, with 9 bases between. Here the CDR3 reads CASSPPGGSEQYF. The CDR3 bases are TGTGCCAGCTCACCACCGGGGGGATCCGAGCAGTACTTC.

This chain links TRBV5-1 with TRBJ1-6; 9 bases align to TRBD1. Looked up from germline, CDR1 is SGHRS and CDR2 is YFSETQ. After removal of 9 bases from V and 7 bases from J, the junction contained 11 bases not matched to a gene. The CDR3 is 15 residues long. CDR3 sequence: CATKYGTGPNSPLHF. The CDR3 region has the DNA TGCGCCACCAAGTACGGGACAGGGCCGAATTCACCCCTCCACTTT. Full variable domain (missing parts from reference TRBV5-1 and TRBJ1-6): KAGVTQTPRYLIKTRGQQVTLSCSPISGHRSVSWYQQTPGQGLQFLFEYFSETQRNKGNFPGRFSGRQFSNSRSEMNVSTLELGDSALYLCATKYGTGPNSPLHFGNGTRLTVT.

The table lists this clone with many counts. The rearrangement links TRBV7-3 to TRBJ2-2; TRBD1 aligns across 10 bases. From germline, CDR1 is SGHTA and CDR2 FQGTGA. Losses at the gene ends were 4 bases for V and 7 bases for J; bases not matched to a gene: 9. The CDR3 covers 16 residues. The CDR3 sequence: CASSSRQGARGGELFF. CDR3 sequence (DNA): TGTGCCAGCAGCTCCCGACAGGGGGCGAGGGGCGGGGAGCTGTTTTTT.

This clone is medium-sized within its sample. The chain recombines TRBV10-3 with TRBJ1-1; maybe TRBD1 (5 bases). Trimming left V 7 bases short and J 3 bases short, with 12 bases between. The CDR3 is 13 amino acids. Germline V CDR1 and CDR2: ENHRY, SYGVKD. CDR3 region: CAITRDFDTEAFF. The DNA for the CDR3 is TGTGCCATCACCAGGGACTTCGACACTGAAGCTTTCTTT.

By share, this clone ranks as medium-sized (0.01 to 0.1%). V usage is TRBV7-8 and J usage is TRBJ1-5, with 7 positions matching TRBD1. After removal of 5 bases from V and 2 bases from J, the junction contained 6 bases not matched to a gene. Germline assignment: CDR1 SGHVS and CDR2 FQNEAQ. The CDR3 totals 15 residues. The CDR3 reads CASSPRGYGNQPQHF. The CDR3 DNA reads TGTGCCAGCAGCCCCAGGGGGTATGGCAATCAGCCCCAGCATTTT.

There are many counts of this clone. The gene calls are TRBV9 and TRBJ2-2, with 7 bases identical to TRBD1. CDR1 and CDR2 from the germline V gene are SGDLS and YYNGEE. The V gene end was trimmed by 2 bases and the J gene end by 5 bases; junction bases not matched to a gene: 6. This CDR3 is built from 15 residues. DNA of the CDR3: TGTGCCAGCAGCGTCGGGACAGTAGGGACCGGGGAGCTGTTTTTT. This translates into CASSVGTVGTGELFF.

The CDR3 coding sequence is TGTGCCACCAGCAGAGATCAGGCGGGGACGGATACGCAGTATTTT. This translates into CATSRDQAGTDTQYF. The chain links TRBV15 to TRBJ2-3; weak D call: TRBD2 (6 bases). The length of the CDR3 is 15 residues. The V end was cut by 0 bases, the J end by 6 bases, with 13 bases between. The germline CDR1 and CDR2 sequences are LNHNV and YYDKDF (reference sequence).

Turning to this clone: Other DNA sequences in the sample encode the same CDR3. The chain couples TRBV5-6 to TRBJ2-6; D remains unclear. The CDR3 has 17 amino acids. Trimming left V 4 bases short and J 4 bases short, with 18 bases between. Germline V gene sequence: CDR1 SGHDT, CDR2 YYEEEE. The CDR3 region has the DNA TGTGCCAGCAGCCCCACCCTCGGTGACTCGGGGGCCAACGTCCTGACTTTC. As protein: CASSPTLGDSGANVLTF.